Each of the 26 T cell receptor beta chains below was sequenced from the same sample in a study of response to subunit inactivated influenza vaccine. Using its own MiXCR run on the RT-PCR reads, TCRdb lists one record per CDR3 protein. The profile shows about 570,000 distinct CDR3 sequences, about 11% of them singletons. These data also featured in a second study, about T cells expressing NK-cell markers. Turning to that study: UMIs accompanied the 5'RACE template switching by which TCR beta cDNA was made.

The source material was PBMCs from blood, sampled on the day of vaccination. The origin of the receptors is a man aged 45-65 years who received an inactivated influenza vaccine.

This clonotype has more than one count but fewer than ten. V usage is TRBV7-9 and J usage is TRBJ2-1, with D uncertain. The CDR3 loop spans 13 amino acids. Germline V gene lookup returns CDR1 SEHNR and CDR2 FQNEAQ (reference sequence). Trimming removed 3 bases at V and 5 bases at J, with 8 bases between. CDR3 in amino acids: CASSFPGNNEQFF. CDR3 sequence (DNA): TGTGCCAGCAGCTTTCCCGGCAACAATGAGCAGTTCTTC.

This clonotype was seen a handful of times. The chain combines TRBV5-1 with TRBJ2-3; possible D gene TRBD2, 6 bases. This CDR3 comprises 16 residues. Germline V gene sequence: CDR1 SGHRS, CDR2 YFSETQ. Trimming took 4 bases from V and 6 from J, leaving 21 bases between them. The CDR3 sequence: CASSGTGSGPTDTQYF. The CDR3 nucleotides read TGCGCCAGCAGCGGTACCGGGAGCGGGCCCACCGATACGCAGTATTTT.

This clonotype occurred a few times. The rearrangement joins TRBV29-1 to TRBJ1-4, with a weak D call TRBD1 (5 bases). The V end lost 6 bases, the J end lost 3 bases, and 11 bases lay between the germline ends. This CDR3 has 13 residues. In germline, CDR1 is SQVTM, CDR2 ANQGSEA. The CDR3 loop reads CSVKGNPNEKLFF. The CDR3 coding sequence is TGCAGCGTGAAGGGGAATCCTAATGAAAAACTGTTTTTT.

This clonotype was observed a few times. The genes are TRBV5-1 and TRBJ2-7; possibly TRBD1 or TRBD2 for D (5 bases each). V shed 3 bases and J shed 3 bases, with 10 bases lying between them. The CDR3 covers 13 residues. Germline V gene sequence: CDR1 SGHRS, CDR2 YFSETQ. The CDR3 DNA is TGCGCCAGCAGCTCGGGACCCGACTACGAGCAGTACTTC. It yields the protein CASSSGPDYEQYF.

This clonotype was counted a single time. V and J are TRBV29-1 and TRBJ2-7; D is undetermined. The CDR3 contains 10 residues. CDR1 is SQVTM, CDR2 ANQGSEA, per germline. V lost 4 bases, J lost 7 bases, and 8 bases lay in between. The CDR3 loop reads CSVGGREQYF. The CDR3 DNA sequence: TGCAGCGTTGGTGGAAGGGAGCAGTACTTC.

This chain connects TRBV6-1 to TRBJ1-1; D ambiguous. CDR1 is MNHNS, CDR2 SASEGT, per germline. This CDR3 region has 14 residues. V was cut by 2 bases and J by 1 base, with 8 bases left in between. Here the CDR3 DNA reads TGTGCCAGCAGTGAATTACGTCAGAACACTGAAGCTTTCTTT. As protein: CASSELRQNTEAFF.

The chain uses TRBV29-1 and TRBJ2-3, with 14 positions matching TRBD2. V lost 4 bases and J lost 4; bases outside the gene matches: 4. The CDR3 runs to 15 residues. The V gene's germline CDR1 is SQVTM and CDR2 ANQGSEA. The CDR3 sequence is CSVAGTSGSPDTQYF. The DNA for the CDR3 is TGCAGCGTTGCTGGGACTAGCGGGAGTCCAGATACGCAGTATTTT.

This clonotype was observed a single time. This rearrangement joins TRBV9 to TRBJ2-3; D is unresolved. The germline V gene encodes CDR1 SGDLS and CDR2 YYNGEE. CDR3 length equals 14 residues. The germline V and J ends were trimmed by 1 base and 4 bases, with 10 bases remaining between them. The CDR3 sequence is CASSVLSLSDTQYF. As DNA, the CDR3 is TGTGCCAGCAGCGTACTTTCGCTGTCAGATACGCAGTATTTT. Full variable domain (missing parts from reference TRBV9 and TRBJ2-3): DSGVTQTPKHLITATGQRVTLRCSPRSGDLSVYWYQQSLDQGLQFLIQYYNGEERAKGNILERFSAQQFPDLHSELNLSSLELGDSALYFCASSVLSLSDTQYFGPGTRLTVL.

The rearrangement links TRBV28 to TRBJ1-1, with 11 bases lining up with TRBD1. The germline V gene encodes CDR1 MDHEN and CDR2 SYDVKM. The CDR3 is made up of 14 amino acids. Trimming cost V 6 bases and J 5 bases; bases outside gene matches: 5. The CDR3 loop reads CASSRRDRGTEAFF. CDR3 nucleotides: TGTGCCAGCAGCCGCCGGGACAGGGGGACTGAAGCTTTCTTT.

This clonotype was seen a few times. The chain recombines TRBV5-1 with TRBJ1-1; a possible D gene is TRBD1 (6 bases). CDR1 and CDR2 (germline): SGHRS, YFSETQ. There are 11 residues in the CDR3. V was clipped by 7 bases and J by 11 bases, with 15 bases between them. CDR3 sequence: CASASRGMAFF. Here the CDR3 DNA reads TGCGCCAGCGCCTCGAGGGGGATGGCTTTCTTT.

DNA for the CDR3: TGTGCCAGCAGTAAGGGACAAGAGTACCGCCAAGAGACCCAGTACTTC. This gives the protein CASSKGQEYRQETQYF. The V call is TRBV27, the J call TRBJ2-5; a possible D gene is TRBD1 (6 bases). Germline lookup yields CDR1 MNHEY and CDR2 SMNVEV (reference sequence). This CDR3 is 16 amino acids long. V dropped 5 bases and J dropped 1 base, with 17 bases sitting between them.

This sequence joins TRBV12-3 or TRBV12-4 and TRBJ2-5; TRBD2 matches at 9 bases. V shed 5 bases, J shed 1 base, and the junction held 8 bases outside the gene matches. This CDR3 comprises 16 residues. CDR3 sequence reads: CASSKIAGARQETQYF. DNA of the CDR3: TGTGCCAGCAGTAAGATAGCGGGGGCCCGCCAAGAGACCCAGTACTTC.

The gene calls are TRBV24-1 and TRBJ2-3; 9 bases match TRBD1. The junction had 12 bases not matched to a gene; V was cut back by 3 bases and J by 3 bases. CDR1 and CDR2 from the germline V gene are KGHDR and SFDVKD. The CDR3 length is 18 residues. DNA for the CDR3: TGTGCCACCAGTGATCCCACCCCGACAGGGGGGTTAACAGATACGCAGTATTTT. As protein: CATSDPTPTGGLTDTQYF.

The J gene is TRBJ2-5, the V gene TRBV4-3; D is ambiguous. The CDR3 loop spans 14 amino acids. Germline V gene lookup returns CDR1 LGHNA and CDR2 YSLEER. The germline V and J ends were trimmed by 0 bases and 5 bases, with 10 bases remaining between them. The CDR3 protein is CASSQDHIRETQYF. In DNA form, the CDR3 reads TGCGCCAGCAGCCAAGATCACATCCGGGAGACCCAGTACTTC.

This clonotype was seen repeatedly, ten times or more. The chain is built from TRBV5-6 and TRBJ2-4; no clear D. The CDR3 loop spans 15 amino acids. Per germline, CDR1 SGHDT and CDR2 YYEEEE. Trimming cost V 0 bases and J 6 bases, with 13 bases left between them. The CDR3 DNA is TGTGCCAGCAGCTTGGCAGGTGGGTCAGGAAACATTCAGTACTTC. Translation gives CASSLAGGSGNIQYF. The full variable domain, with the rest looked up from reference TRBV5-6 and TRBJ2-4, is DAGVTQSPTHLIKTRGQQVTLRCSPKSGHDTVSWYQQALGQGPQFIFQYYEEEERQRGNFPDRFSGHQFPNYSSELNVNALLLGDSALYLCASSLAGGSGNIQYFGAGTRLSVL.

The table lists this clonotype with a few counts. The chain links TRBV7-8 to TRBJ1-6; no reliable D call. The CDR3 extends over 14 amino acids. V lost 0 bases to trimming and J lost 7 bases, with 7 bases between them. The germline V gene encodes CDR1 SGHVS and CDR2 FQNEAQ. Here the CDR3 reads CASSLAVRNSPLHF. For the CDR3, the DNA is TGTGCCAGCAGCTTAGCGGTCCGGAATTCACCCCTCCACTTT.

This chain uses TRBV13 with TRBJ2-7; D might be TRBD1 or TRBD2, each matching 5 bases. Trimming stripped 5 bases from V and 0 bases from J, with 17 bases between. CDR1 and CDR2 (germline): PRHDT, FYEKMQ (reference sequence). The length of the CDR3 is 16 residues. CDR3 sequence (DNA): TGTGCCAGCAGCCACCTACGGGACCGTAGCTCCTACGAGCAGTACTTC. Translation: CASSHLRDRSSYEQYF.

This clonotype was observed a few times. J is TRBJ1-6 and V is TRBV20-1, with D perhaps TRBD1 (6 bases). The CDR3 totals 15 residues. The germline V and J ends were trimmed by 4 bases and 0 bases, with 10 bases remaining between them. The V gene's germline CDR1 is DFQATT and CDR2 SNEGSKA (reference sequence). The CDR3 sequence: CSANQGGSYNSPLHF. The CDR3 DNA follows: TGCAGTGCTAACCAAGGGGGCTCCTATAATTCACCCCTCCACTTT.

The rearrangement joins TRBV12-3 or TRBV12-4 to TRBJ2-1; TRBD2 is a possible D gene (6 bases). This CDR3 is built from 15 residues. The germline V and J ends were trimmed by 3 bases and 5 bases, with 14 bases remaining between them. CDR3 protein: CASSFRERTNNEQFF. CDR3 nucleotide sequence: TGTGCCAGCAGTTTTCGGGAGCGGACAAACAATGAGCAGTTCTTC.

V gene TRBV4-1 combines with J gene TRBJ1-2; a possible D gene is TRBD1 (5 bases). Germline V CDR1 and CDR2: MGHRA, YSYEKL. Trimming pared 0 bases from V and 8 bases from J, leaving 25 bases between. The CDR3 is made up of 18 amino acids. The CDR3 nucleotides read TGCGCCAGCAGCCAAGATCCCTCCACTGTAATGGGGGATCACGGCTACACCTTC. It translates to CASSQDPSTVMGDHGYTF.

This clonotype has at least ten counts. The V gene is TRBV30, the J gene TRBJ1-4; 9 bases agree with TRBD1. Germline CDR1 and CDR2: GTSNPN and SVGIG (reference sequence). The CDR3 loop spans 17 amino acids. J lost 8 bases, V lost 2 bases, and 15 bases had no gene match. The CDR3 nucleotides are TGTGCCTGGAGTCCCGACGCCGCCGGGACAGGGAGAGAAAAACTGTTTTTT. Its protein product is CAWSPDAAGTGREKLFF. The complete variable domain, with remaining parts taken from reference TRBV30 and TRBJ1-4, reads SQTIHQWPATLVQPVGSPLSLECTVEGTSNPNLYWYRQAAGRGLQLLFYSVGIGQISSEVPQNLSASRPQDRQFILSSKKLLLSDSGFYLCAWSPDAAGTGREKLFFGSGTQLSVL.

The sample holds many counts of this clonotype. The chain has TRBV6-1 and TRBJ2-2; D is unresolved. The CDR3 extends over 13 amino acids. From germline, CDR1 is MNHNS and CDR2 SASEGT. With 3 bases removed from V and 4 bases from J, the gap between germline ends came to 6 bases. CDR3 sequence: CASSDILTGELFF. CDR3 bases: TGTGCCAGCAGTGACATACTCACCGGGGAGCTGTTTTTT.

The chain couples TRBV4-3 to TRBJ1-1; 7 bases map to TRBD1. The CDR3 length is 14 residues. J lost 5 bases, V lost 0 bases, and 3 bases had no gene match. Germline CDR1 LGHNA, CDR2 YSLEER. DNA of the CDR3: TGCGCCAGCAGCCAAGAGAGGGGGCTAACTGAAGCTTTCTTT. It encodes CASSQERGLTEAFF.

V and J are TRBV6-1 and TRBJ2-5, with 8 bases that match TRBD1. This CDR3 is built from 18 residues. The germline V gene encodes CDR1 MNHNS and CDR2 SASEGT. J gave up 1 base and V 5 bases, and 15 bases lay outside the gene matches. The CDR3 sequence: CASSHGTGISSFQETQYF. The CDR3 DNA follows: TGTGCCAGCAGTCATGGGACAGGAATTTCTTCCTTCCAAGAGACCCAGTACTTC.

This clonotype was seen a few times. The rearrangement joins TRBV7-9 to TRBJ1-2; tentative D call: TRBD1 (5 bases). Trimming removed 5 bases at V and 7 bases at J, with 20 bases between. The CDR3 has 15 residues. Germline CDR1 and CDR2: SEHNR and FQNEAQ (reference sequence). The CDR3 DNA is TGTGCCAGCAGCCGTCCCGAAGGGGCGGTCAGTGGCTACACCTTC. Encoded protein: CASSRPEGAVSGYTF.

This clonotype showed up just a few times. One end of the junction fails to match germline, which may point to a read error. The chain uses TRBV3-1 and TRBJ2-1; D may be TRBD2 (6 bases). The CDR3 runs to 13 residues. Germline CDR1 reads LGHDT; CDR2 reads YNNKEL (reference sequence). As DNA, the CDR3 is TGTGCCAGCAGCCTCAGCCGGGGACTGACTAGGGTCTTC. It yields the protein CASSLSRGLTRVF.